This TCR beta chain was profiled in a study of shared clonotypes between healthy human individuals. Study in general: The cohort comprised a couple of women and a few men. Their ages spanned 18 to 49 years.

Donation came from healthy HIV-negative adults that had no recent acute infections or vaccinations. This clone was seen only a few times. This CDR3 has 14 residues. Germline CDR1 MNHEY, CDR2 SVGAGI. The ends were cut back, 6 bases at V and 2 bases at J, with 14 bases in the middle. Unsorted PBMC DNA went through sequencing on ten immunoSEQ deep assay plates. Assay used: immunoSEQ multiplex PCR; TCRdb lists only in-frame clones, some missing. The profile shows roughly 490,000 clones, less than 80% of them singletons. The sequenced sample was PBMCs. This TCR derives from a woman between 40 and 55 years old in good health. Some clones in this sample may be carry-over from other donors' samples. The V gene is TRBV6-5, the J gene TRBJ2-7, with D maybe TRBD1 (7 bases). The CDR3 region has the DNA TGTGCCAGCAGCTGGACAGGAGGGCCCTACGAGCAGTACTTC. Translated, it gives CASSWTGGPYEQYF.